One sample yielded the 26 T cell receptor beta chains listed below, sequenced in a study of T-cell reconstitution after alpha-beta-depleted transplantation in children. Unique molecular identifiers tagged the TCRbeta library. MiXCR, applied by TCRdb to the PCR reads, yields one record per CDR3 protein. The sample has hundreds of thousands of distinct CDR3 sequences, over 10% seen once. Sequences were derived from PBMCs, mostly from graft donor cells, sampled 360 days after TCRalphabeta/CD19-depleted stem cell transplant. These TCRs come from a male patient aged 10-17 years who had a stem cell transplant for acute myeloid leukemia, so the T cells may come from the graft donor.

This clonotype appeared a few times. The J gene is TRBJ2-3, the V gene TRBV7-6; tentative D call: TRBD1 (6 bases). The CDR3 extends over 12 amino acids. Trimming cost V 2 bases and J 10 bases, with 10 bases left between them. Per germline, CDR1 SGHVS and CDR2 FNYEAQ. The CDR3 loop is CASSLSTGPQYF. As DNA, the CDR3 is TGTGCCAGCAGCTTAAGTACAGGGCCGCAGTATTTT.

This clonotype was counted between two and nine times. The chain uses TRBV12-3 or TRBV12-4 and TRBJ2-2; D perhaps matches TRBD1 (6 bases). The CDR3 contains 14 residues. The ends were cut back, 5 bases at V and 5 bases at J, with 12 bases in the middle. The CDR3 reads CASSLTGITGELFF. The CDR3, as DNA: TGTGCCAGCAGTCTCACAGGGATTACCGGGGAGCTGTTTTTT.

There are a few counts of this clonotype. The CDR3 loop reads CASSYSGTGVLNYEQYF. CDR3 DNA: TGTGCCAGCAGTTACTCCGGTACAGGGGTCCTTAACTACGAGCAGTACTTC. The rearrangement links TRBV6-5 to TRBJ2-7, with TRBD1 matching 7 bases. Germline loops: CDR1 MNHEY, CDR2 SVGAGI. The CDR3 has 17 amino acids. V lost 0 bases and J lost 3; bases outside the gene matches: 11.

V usage is TRBV4-2 and J usage is TRBJ2-7; 7 bases match TRBD2. Germline V gene data show CDR1 as LGHNA and CDR2 as YNFKEQ. V lost 5 bases to trimming and J lost 7 bases; unmatched junction nucleotides: 8. There are 13 residues in the CDR3. For the CDR3, the DNA is TGTGCCAGCAGCTTAATGGAGGGAGGGGAGCAGTACTTC. It specifies CASSLMEGGEQYF.

The table lists this clonotype with a few counts. The chain is built from TRBV18 and TRBJ2-6, with D hard to call. The CDR3 is 18 amino acids. The V end was cut by 0 bases, the J end by 0 bases, with 12 bases between. Looked up from germline, CDR1 is KGHSH and CDR2 is LQKENI. The CDR3 sequence is CASSPPTGRGSGANVLTF. As DNA, the CDR3 is TGTGCCAGCTCACCACCGACCGGAAGAGGCTCTGGGGCCAACGTCCTGACTTTC.

The chain employs TRBV5-6 and TRBJ2-1; tentatively, D is TRBD1 or TRBD2 (5 bases each). The V end lost 3 bases, the J end lost 7 bases, and 17 bases lay between the germline ends. Germline CDR1 reads SGHDT; CDR2 reads YYEEEE. The CDR3 is 15 amino acids. CDR3: CASSSPSGLANEQFF. Written as DNA, the CDR3 is TGTGCCAGCAGCTCCCCTTCGGGGCTAGCAAATGAGCAGTTCTTC.

This clonotype appeared a few times. J is TRBJ1-2 and V is TRBV29-1, with 9 bases aligning to TRBD1. The length of the CDR3 is 13 residues. In germline, CDR1 is SQVTM, CDR2 ANQGSEA. V shed 6 bases, J shed 3 bases, and the junction held 5 bases outside the gene matches. The CDR3 sequence is CSVVTGGYYGYTF. The CDR3, as DNA: TGCAGCGTCGTGACAGGGGGGTACTATGGCTACACCTTC.

The V call is TRBV4-2, the J call TRBJ2-1; TRBD2 agrees at 10 bases. This CDR3 region has 16 residues. V was pared by 1 base and J by 7 bases, with 7 bases of the junction left unmatched. Germline CDR1 is LGHNA and CDR2 is YNFKEQ. CDR3 nucleotides: TGTGCCAGCAGCCAAGTTTCCGGGACTAGCGTGAATGAGCAGTTCTTC. Translation gives CASSQVSGTSVNEQFF.

This clonotype turned up a few times. This sequence joins TRBV6-6 and TRBJ1-2, with D unresolved. V shed 6 bases and J shed 3 bases, with 11 bases lying between them. This CDR3 has 13 residues. In germline, CDR1 is MNHNY, CDR2 SVGAGI (reference sequence). This CDR3 reads CASSLPTDYGYTF. Written as DNA, the CDR3 is TGTGCCAGCAGCTTGCCCACGGACTATGGCTACACCTTC.

This clonotype was counted between two and nine times. The V and J genes are TRBV20-1 and TRBJ2-1; a weak D match, TRBD1 (5 bases). Trimming left V 5 bases short and J 10 bases short, with 24 bases between. CDR3 size: 15 residues. Germline loops: CDR1 DFQATT, CDR2 SNEGSKA (reference sequence). In DNA, the CDR3 is TGCAGTGCTTCCGGAAGACAGAGCTATCCATCCGAGCAGTTCTTC. This translates into CSASGRQSYPSEQFF.

In its sample, this clonotype was seen a few times. The CDR3 DNA sequence: TGCAGCGTTATGGTGGGACAGGCTATGTCCGAGCAGTACTTC. Residues: CSVMVGQAMSEQYF. The rearrangement joins TRBV29-1 to TRBJ2-7; 8 bases match TRBD1. Germline V gene sequence: CDR1 SQVTM, CDR2 ANQGSEA. V shed 5 bases, J shed 6 bases, and the junction held 12 bases outside the gene matches. CDR3 size: 14 residues.

The chain is built from TRBV7-9 and TRBJ2-4, with D perhaps TRBD2 (6 bases). The CDR3 has 18 residues. The V end lost 3 bases, the J end lost 0 bases, and 18 bases lay between the germline ends. CDR1 and CDR2 (germline): SEHNR, FQNEAQ (reference sequence). DNA of the CDR3: TGTGCCAGCAGCTTCGGGCCCCTCGGAGGGGTAGCCAAAAACATTCAGTACTTC. This sequence encodes CASSFGPLGGVAKNIQYF.

The genes are TRBV29-1 and TRBJ2-5; 10 nucleotides line up with TRBD1. The CDR3 consists of 12 residues. Germline V gives CDR1 SQVTM, CDR2 ANQGSEA. The CDR3 is CRAAGQGETQYF. As DNA, the CDR3 is TGCAGGGCTGCGGGACAGGGGGAGACCCAGTACTTC.

The V gene is TRBV4-2, the J gene TRBJ2-1; the match to TRBD1 covers 7 bases. The CDR3 consists of 14 residues. V shed 4 bases and J 8 bases; nucleotides not matched to a gene: 8. The germline gives CDR1 LGHNA, CDR2 YNFKEQ. CDR3: CASSRRQGFHEQFF. CDR3 DNA sequence: TGTGCCAGCAGCCGCCGACAGGGCTTCCATGAGCAGTTCTTC.

V and J are TRBV12-3 or TRBV12-4 and TRBJ1-1, with TRBD1 as a possible D gene (5 bases). V lost 5 bases, J lost 5 bases, and 15 bases lay in between. The CDR3 has 14 amino acids. The CDR3 sequence: CASSPGLRKTEAFF. CDR3 DNA: TGTGCCAGCAGTCCGGGACTAAGGAAGACTGAAGCTTTCTTT.

The CDR3 region has the DNA TGTGCCAGCAGCTTCGGGATGAACACCGGGGAGCTGTTTTTT. Translating gives CASSFGMNTGELFF. This rearrangement joins TRBV7-9 to TRBJ2-2; possible D gene TRBD2, 5 bases. Trimming cost V 3 bases and J 1 base, with 6 bases left between them. This CDR3 is built from 14 residues. Germline V gives CDR1 SEHNR, CDR2 FQNEAQ (reference sequence).

There are many counts of this clonotype. The gene calls are TRBV24-1 and TRBJ2-5; possibly TRBD2 for D (6 bases). Per the germline V gene, CDR1 is KGHDR and CDR2 is SFDVKD. V was cut by 5 bases and J by 2 bases, with 14 bases left in between. This CDR3 comprises 15 residues. CDR3 in DNA: TGTGCCACCAGTGTCCGGGGGAGAGGACAAGAGACCCAGTACTTC. This encodes CATSVRGRGQETQYF.

This clonotype was counted at least ten times. The chain links TRBV20-1 to TRBJ2-1, with no clear D. The length of the CDR3 is 15 residues. V lost 6 bases to trimming and J lost 3 bases, with 18 bases between them. The germline V gene encodes CDR1 DFQATT and CDR2 SNEGSKA (reference sequence). The CDR3 coding sequence is TGCAGTGCCAGTCCAAGTAAAGGGCTCTACAATGAGCAGTTCTTC. Encoded protein: CSASPSKGLYNEQFF.

The chain joins TRBV27 to TRBJ2-2; D is unclear. Per germline, CDR1 MNHEY and CDR2 SMNVEV (reference sequence). With 4 bases removed from V and 3 bases from J, the gap between germline ends came to 9 bases. This CDR3 spans 14 amino acids. The CDR3 DNA is TGTGCCAGCAGTTGGCGAGAATACACCGGGGAGCTGTTTTTT. Protein product: CASSWREYTGELFF.

This clonotype showed up just a few times. The gene calls are TRBV15 and TRBJ2-3, with 9 bases matching TRBD2. J gave up 2 bases and V 0 bases, and 12 bases lay outside the gene matches. The CDR3 is 19 residues long. Germline values: CDR1 LNHNV, CDR2 YYDKDF (reference sequence). This CDR3 is CATSRDPFIAGVFTDTQYF. The DNA of the CDR3 is TGTGCCACCAGCAGAGATCCTTTCATAGCGGGAGTTTTCACAGATACGCAGTATTTT. Variable domain in full (rest from reference TRBV15 and TRBJ2-3): DAMVIQNPRYQVTQFGKPVTLSCSQTLNHNVMYWYQQKSSQAPKLLFHYYDKDFNNEADTPDNFQSRRPNTSFCFLDIRSPGLGDTAMYLCATSRDPFIAGVFTDTQYFGPGTRLTVL.

V is TRBV3-1 and J is TRBJ2-3, with D unclear. The V end lost 3 bases, the J end lost 9 bases, and 16 bases lay between the germline ends. CDR1 LGHDT and CDR2 YNNKEL come from the germline V gene (reference sequence). CDR3 length: 14 amino acids. DNA of the CDR3: TGTGCCAGCAGCCACCGTGTGCCACCCGGAACGCAGTATTTT. Translated: CASSHRVPPGTQYF.

This clonotype was detected a few times. The chain couples TRBV20-1 to TRBJ2-2; TRBD2 matches 12 bases. The trim removed 4 bases at V and 5 bases at J, leaving 5 bases unmatched. CDR1 is DFQATT, CDR2 SNEGSKA, per germline (reference sequence). This CDR3 is 15 amino acids long. As DNA, the CDR3 is TGCAGTGCTACTAGCGGGAGGGGGTCAACCGGGGAGCTGTTTTTT. It specifies CSATSGRGSTGELFF.

The rearrangement uses TRBV5-6 and TRBJ2-1, with unresolved D. The CDR3 length is 14 residues. V lost 0 bases and J 5 bases, leaving 9 bases between the germline ends. From germline, CDR1 is SGHDT and CDR2 YYEEEE. The CDR3 reads CASSLGLFHNEQFF. The CDR3 coding sequence is TGTGCCAGCAGCTTGGGACTGTTCCACAATGAGCAGTTCTTC.

This clonotype was seen a few times. The V call is TRBV6-2 or TRBV6-3, the J call TRBJ2-7, with D possibly being TRBD2 (6 bases). The CDR3 sequence is 17 residues long. V lost 3 bases, J lost 0 bases, and 18 bases lay in between. Germline V lookup: CDR1 MNHEY, CDR2 SVGEGT. CDR3 protein: CASSYMGLLPTSYEQYF. The CDR3 DNA reads TGTGCCAGCAGTTATATGGGACTTCTCCCAACCTCCTACGAGCAGTACTTC.

V usage is TRBV20-1 and J usage is TRBJ2-3, with D possibly called TRBD1 or TRBD2 (5 bases each). The V end was cut by 5 bases, the J end by 2 bases, with 14 bases between. CDR1 is DFQATT and CDR2 is SNEGSKA in the germline V gene (reference sequence). This CDR3 region has 14 residues. The CDR3 nucleotides read TGCAGTGCTTGCCGGGACGGGTTCACAGATACGCAGTATTTT. Protein sequence: CSACRDGFTDTQYF.

The chain combines TRBV18 with TRBJ2-3; tentative D call: TRBD1 (6 bases). Germline V gives CDR1 KGHSH, CDR2 LQKENI. The CDR3 has 17 residues. The V and J ends lost 1 base and 0 bases respectively, with 14 bases between them. CDR3 bases: TGTGCCAGCTCACCACTTCAGGGGAAGGTTAGCACAGATACGCAGTATTTT. Residues: CASSPLQGKVSTDTQYF.